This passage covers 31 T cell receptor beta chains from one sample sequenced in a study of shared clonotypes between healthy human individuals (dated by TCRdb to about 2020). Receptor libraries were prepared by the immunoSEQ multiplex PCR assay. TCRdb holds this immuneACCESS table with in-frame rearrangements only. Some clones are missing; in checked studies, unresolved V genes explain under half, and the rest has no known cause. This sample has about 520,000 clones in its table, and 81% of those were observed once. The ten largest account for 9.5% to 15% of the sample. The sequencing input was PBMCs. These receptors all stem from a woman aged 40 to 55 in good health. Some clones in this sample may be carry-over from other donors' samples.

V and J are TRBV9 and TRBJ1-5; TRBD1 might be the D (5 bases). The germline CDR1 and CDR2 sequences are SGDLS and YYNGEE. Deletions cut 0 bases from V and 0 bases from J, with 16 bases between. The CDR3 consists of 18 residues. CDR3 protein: CASSVEGRAWHSNQPQHF. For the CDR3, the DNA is TGTGCCAGCAGCGTAGAGGGACGAGCCTGGCATAGCAATCAGCCCCAGCATTTT.

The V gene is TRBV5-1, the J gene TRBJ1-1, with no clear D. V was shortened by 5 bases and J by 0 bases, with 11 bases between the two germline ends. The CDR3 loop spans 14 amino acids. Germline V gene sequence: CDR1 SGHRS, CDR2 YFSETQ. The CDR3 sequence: CASSLLAVNTEAFF. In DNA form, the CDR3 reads TGCGCCAGCAGTTTGCTAGCGGTGAACACTGAAGCTTTCTTT.

The DNA of the CDR3 is TGCGCCAGCAGCTTGTGGGGTTCGACCGGGGAGCTGTTTTTT. This translates into CASSLWGSTGELFF. This sequence joins TRBV5-1 and TRBJ2-2, with D hard to call. Germline loops: CDR1 SGHRS, CDR2 YFSETQ. This CDR3 is built from 14 residues. Trimming cost V 1 base and J 5 bases, with 9 bases left between them.

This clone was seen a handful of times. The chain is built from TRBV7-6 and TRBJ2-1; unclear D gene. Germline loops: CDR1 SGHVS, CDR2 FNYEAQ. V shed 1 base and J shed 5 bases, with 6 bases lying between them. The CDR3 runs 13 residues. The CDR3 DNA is TGTGCCAGCAGCTTAGGCACAAACAATGAGCAGTTCTTC. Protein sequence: CASSLGTNNEQFF.

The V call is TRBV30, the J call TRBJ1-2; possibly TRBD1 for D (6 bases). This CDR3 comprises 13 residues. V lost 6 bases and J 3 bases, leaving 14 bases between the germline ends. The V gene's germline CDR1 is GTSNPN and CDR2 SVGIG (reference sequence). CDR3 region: CACPQGRDYGYTF. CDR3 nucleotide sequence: TGTGCCTGCCCCCAGGGGCGCGACTATGGCTACACCTTC. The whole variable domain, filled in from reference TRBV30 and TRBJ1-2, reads SQTIHQWPATLVQPVGSPLSLECTVEGTSNPNLYWYRQAAGRGLQLLFYSVGIGQISSEVPQNLSASRPQDRQFILSSKKLLLSDSGFYLCACPQGRDYGYTFGSGTRLTVV.

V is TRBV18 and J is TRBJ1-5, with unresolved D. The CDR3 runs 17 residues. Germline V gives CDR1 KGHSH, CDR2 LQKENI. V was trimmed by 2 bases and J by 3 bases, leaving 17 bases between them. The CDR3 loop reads CASSPETQHPYNQPQHF. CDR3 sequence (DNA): TGTGCCAGCTCACCAGAGACGCAACACCCTTACAATCAGCCCCAGCATTTT.

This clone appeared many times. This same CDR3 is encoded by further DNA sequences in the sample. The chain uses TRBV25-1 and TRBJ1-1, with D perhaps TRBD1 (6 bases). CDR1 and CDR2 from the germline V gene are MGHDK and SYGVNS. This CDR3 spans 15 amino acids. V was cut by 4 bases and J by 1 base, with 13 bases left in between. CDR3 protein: CASSARTDRNTEAFF. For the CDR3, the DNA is TGTGCCAGCAGTGCTCGGACGGACAGGAACACTGAAGCTTTCTTT.

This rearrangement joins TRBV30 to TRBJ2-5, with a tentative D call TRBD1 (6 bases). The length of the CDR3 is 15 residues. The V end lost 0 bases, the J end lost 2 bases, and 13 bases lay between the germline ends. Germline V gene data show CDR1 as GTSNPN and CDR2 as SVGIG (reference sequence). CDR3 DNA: TGTGCCTGGAGTGTATCGAGGGGGTGGCAAGAGACCCAGTACTTC. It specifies CAWSVSRGWQETQYF.

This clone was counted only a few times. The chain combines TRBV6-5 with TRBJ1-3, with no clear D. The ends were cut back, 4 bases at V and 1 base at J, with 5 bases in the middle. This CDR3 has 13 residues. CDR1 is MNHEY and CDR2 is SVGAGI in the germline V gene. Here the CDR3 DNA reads TGTGCCAGCAGTTGGAGATCTGGAAACACCATATATTTT. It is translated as CASSWRSGNTIYF.

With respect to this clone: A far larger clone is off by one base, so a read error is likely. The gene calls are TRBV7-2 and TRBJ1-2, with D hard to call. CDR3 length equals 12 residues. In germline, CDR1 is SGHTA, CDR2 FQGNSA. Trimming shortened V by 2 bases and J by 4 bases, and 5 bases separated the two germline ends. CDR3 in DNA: TGTACCAGCAGCTTATCCGGCTATGGCTACACCTTC. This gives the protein CTSSLSGYGYTF.

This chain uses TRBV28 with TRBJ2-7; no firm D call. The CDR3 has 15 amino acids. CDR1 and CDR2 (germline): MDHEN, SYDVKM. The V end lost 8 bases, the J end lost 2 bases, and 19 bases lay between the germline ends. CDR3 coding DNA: TGTGCCAGCGGGTCCTTTGCCAGTGGGACCTACGAGCAGTACTTC. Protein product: CASGSFASGTYEQYF.

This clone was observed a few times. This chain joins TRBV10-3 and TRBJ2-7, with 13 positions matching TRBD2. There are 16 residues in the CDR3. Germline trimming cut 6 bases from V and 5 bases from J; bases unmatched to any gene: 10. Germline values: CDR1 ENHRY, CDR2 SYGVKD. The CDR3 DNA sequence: TGTGCCATCAGCCCGGGACTAGCGGGATTTAGCGACGAGCAGTACTTC. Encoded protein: CAISPGLAGFSDEQYF.

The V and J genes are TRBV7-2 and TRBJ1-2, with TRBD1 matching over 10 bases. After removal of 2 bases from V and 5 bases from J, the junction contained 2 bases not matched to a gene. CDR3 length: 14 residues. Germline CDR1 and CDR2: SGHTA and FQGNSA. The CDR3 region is CASSLWTGGYGYTF. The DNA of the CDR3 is TGTGCCAGCAGCTTATGGACAGGGGGTTATGGCTACACCTTC.

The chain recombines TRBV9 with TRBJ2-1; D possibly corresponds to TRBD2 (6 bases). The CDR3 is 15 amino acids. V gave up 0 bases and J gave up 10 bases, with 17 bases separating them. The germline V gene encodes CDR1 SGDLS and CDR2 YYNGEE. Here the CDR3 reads CASSVGASDLGEQFF. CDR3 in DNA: TGTGCCAGCAGCGTAGGGGCTAGCGACCTCGGCGAGCAGTTCTTC.

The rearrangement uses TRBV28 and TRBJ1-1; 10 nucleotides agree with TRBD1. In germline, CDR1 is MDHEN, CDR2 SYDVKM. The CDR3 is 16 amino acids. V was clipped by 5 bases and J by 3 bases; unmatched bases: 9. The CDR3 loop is CASSVPGTGVYTEAFF. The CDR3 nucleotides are TGTGCCAGCAGTGTACCCGGGACAGGGGTATACACTGAAGCTTTCTTT.

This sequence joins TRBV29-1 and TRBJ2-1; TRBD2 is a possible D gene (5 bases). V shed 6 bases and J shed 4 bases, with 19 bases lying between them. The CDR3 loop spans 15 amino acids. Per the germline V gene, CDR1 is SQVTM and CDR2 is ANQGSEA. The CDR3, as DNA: TGCAGCGTGGTTATAGGGAGTAGTTTTTACAATGAGCAGTTCTTC. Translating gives CSVVIGSSFYNEQFF.

As DNA, the CDR3 is TGTGCCAGCGATGGACGGGGATCGCAGTACTTC. This translates into CASDGRGSQYF. The chain has TRBV30 and TRBJ2-7; a weak D match, TRBD2 (5 bases). Looked up from germline, CDR1 is GTSNPN and CDR2 is SVGIG (reference sequence). This CDR3 comprises 11 residues. V dropped 8 bases and J dropped 9 bases, with 17 bases sitting between them.

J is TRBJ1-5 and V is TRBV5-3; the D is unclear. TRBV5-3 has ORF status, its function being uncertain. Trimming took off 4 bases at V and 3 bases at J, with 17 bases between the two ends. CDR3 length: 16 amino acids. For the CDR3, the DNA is TGTGCCAGAAGCGAAGATACGATGAGGCTCAATCAGCCCCAGCATTTT. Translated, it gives CARSEDTMRLNQPQHF.

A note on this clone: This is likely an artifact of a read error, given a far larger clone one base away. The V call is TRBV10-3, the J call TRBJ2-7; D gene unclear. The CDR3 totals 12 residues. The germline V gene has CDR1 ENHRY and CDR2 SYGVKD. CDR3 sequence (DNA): TGTGCCACCAGTGATGGCATCTACGAGCAGTACTTC. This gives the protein CATSDGIYEQYF.

The CDR3 nucleotides are TGTGCCATCAGCGGGACTAGCGGGAGAGGGACAGATACGCAGTATTTT. Amino acids: CAISGTSGRGTDTQYF. This rearrangement joins TRBV10-3 to TRBJ2-3, with 14 bases lining up with TRBD2. Germline CDR1 and CDR2: ENHRY and SYGVKD. Trimming at V came to 6 bases and at J to 3 bases, leaving 5 bases not matched to a gene. The CDR3 totals 16 residues.

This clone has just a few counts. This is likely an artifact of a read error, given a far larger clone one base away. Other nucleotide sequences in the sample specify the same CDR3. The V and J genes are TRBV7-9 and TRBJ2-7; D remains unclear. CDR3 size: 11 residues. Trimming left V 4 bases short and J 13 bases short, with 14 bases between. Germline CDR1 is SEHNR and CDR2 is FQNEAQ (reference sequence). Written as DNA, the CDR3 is TGTGCCAGCAGCTGGTTGGCTAATACATACTTC. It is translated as CASSWLANTYF.

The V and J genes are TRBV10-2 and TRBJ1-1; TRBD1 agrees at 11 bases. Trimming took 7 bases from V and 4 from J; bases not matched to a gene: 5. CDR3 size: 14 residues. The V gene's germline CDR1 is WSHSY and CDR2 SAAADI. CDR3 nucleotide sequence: TGCGCCAGCACCGGGACAGGGGGAAGCACTGAAGCTTTCTTT. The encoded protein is CASTGTGGSTEAFF.

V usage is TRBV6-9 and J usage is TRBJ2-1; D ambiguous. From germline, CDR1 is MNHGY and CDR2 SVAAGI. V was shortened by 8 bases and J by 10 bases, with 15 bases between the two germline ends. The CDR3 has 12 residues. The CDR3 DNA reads TGTGCCAGCGAGCCTCTAAGAAAAGAGCAGTTCTTC. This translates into CASEPLRKEQFF.

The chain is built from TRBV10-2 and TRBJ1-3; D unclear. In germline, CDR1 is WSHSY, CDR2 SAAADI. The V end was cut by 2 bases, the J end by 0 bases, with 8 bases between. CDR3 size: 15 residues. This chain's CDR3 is CASSERVNSGNTIYF. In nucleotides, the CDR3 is TGCGCCAGCAGTGAGAGAGTCAACTCTGGAAACACCATATATTTT.

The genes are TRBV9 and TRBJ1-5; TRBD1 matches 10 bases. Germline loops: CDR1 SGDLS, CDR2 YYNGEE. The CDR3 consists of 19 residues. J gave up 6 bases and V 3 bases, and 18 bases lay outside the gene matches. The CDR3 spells CASSATDLRDRGEVQPQHF. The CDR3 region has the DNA TGTGCCAGCAGCGCGACGGACCTCCGGGACAGGGGTGAGGTTCAGCCCCAGCATTTT.

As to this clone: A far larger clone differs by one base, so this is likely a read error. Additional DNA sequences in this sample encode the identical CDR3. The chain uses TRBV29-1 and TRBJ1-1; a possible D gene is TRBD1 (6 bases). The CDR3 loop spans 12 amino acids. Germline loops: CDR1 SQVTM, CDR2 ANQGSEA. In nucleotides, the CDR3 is TGCAGCGTTGAAAAGGGGGGAACTGAGGCTTTCTTT. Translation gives CSVEKGGTEAFF.

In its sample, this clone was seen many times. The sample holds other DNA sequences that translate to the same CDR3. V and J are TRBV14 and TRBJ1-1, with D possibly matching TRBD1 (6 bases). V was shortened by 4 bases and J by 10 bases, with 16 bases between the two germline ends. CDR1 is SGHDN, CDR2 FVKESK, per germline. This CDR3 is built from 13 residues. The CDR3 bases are TGTGCCAGCAGCCTCTGGACAGCTCGGCGAGCTTTCTTT. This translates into CASSLWTARRAFF.

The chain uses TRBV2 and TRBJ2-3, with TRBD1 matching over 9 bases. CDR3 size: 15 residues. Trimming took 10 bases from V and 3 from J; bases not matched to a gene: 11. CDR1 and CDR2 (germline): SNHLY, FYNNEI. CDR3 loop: CATRHRDRDTDTQYF. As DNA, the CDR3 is TGTGCCACCCGCCATCGGGACAGGGATACAGATACGCAGTATTTT.

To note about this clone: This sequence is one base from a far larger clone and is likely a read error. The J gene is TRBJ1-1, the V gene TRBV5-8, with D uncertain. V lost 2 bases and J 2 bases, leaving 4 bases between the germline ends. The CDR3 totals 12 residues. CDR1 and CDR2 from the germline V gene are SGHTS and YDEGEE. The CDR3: CASSLANTEAFF. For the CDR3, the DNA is TGTGCCAGCAGCTTAGCCAACACTGAAGCTTTCTTT.

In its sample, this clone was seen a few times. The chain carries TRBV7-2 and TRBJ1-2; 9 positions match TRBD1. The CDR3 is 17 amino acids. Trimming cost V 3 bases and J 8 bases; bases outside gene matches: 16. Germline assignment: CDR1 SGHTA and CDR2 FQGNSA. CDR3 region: CASSLRRQGVLGWGYTF. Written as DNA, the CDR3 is TGTGCCAGCAGCTTGCGACGACAGGGGGTTTTAGGGTGGGGCTACACCTTC.

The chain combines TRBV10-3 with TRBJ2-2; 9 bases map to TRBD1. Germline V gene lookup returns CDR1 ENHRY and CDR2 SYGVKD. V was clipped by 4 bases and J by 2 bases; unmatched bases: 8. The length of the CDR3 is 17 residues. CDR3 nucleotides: TGTGCCATCAGTGCCCCGGGACAGGGTGCCAACACCGGGGAGCTGTTTTTT. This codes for CAISAPGQGANTGELFF.